This T cell receptor beta chain is from a study of blood T cell repertoires in COVID-19. At the level of the study: The samples span acute and convalescent COVID-19 from the United States, Italy and Spain. PBMCs, B-cell-depleted T cells, or T cells provided the cDNA or gDNA that made up the material.

The germline CDR1 and CDR2 sequences are SEHNR and FQNEAQ (reference sequence). The CDR3 runs to 17 residues. The ends were cut back, 4 bases at V and 9 bases at J, with 28 bases in the middle. In the original workflow: Cell counts per sample came from amplifying reference gene primers. Assay: immunoSEQ multiplex PCR; the TCRdb copy retains only in-frame clones and omits some. From that table come the V and J calls and clone size; the DNA was used to work out D and trimming. Of about 72,000 clones in the sample, approximately 86% were seen once. The J gene is TRBJ2-7, the V gene TRBV7-9; TRBD2 might be the D (6 bases). This TCR was sampled from a woman aged 55-70 years with acute or convalescent COVID-19. The sequencing sample was made of peripheral blood. The CDR3 protein is CASSYLQDPGTHRVQYF. The CDR3 nucleotides read TGTGCCAGCAGCTACCTTCAGGATCCCGGGACTCATAGGGTGCAGTACTTC.